This T cell receptor beta chain was sequenced during a study of radiotherapy plus CTLA-4 blockade in lung cancer. Study background: Overall, about 19% of patients showed an objective response, while approximately 28% attained disease control.

Study results and caveats: Together with interferon-beta, which increased in serum after radiation, early dynamic changes in blood T cell clones were reportedly the best predictors of response. Radiotherapy was combined with ipilimumab, and tumor-derived TCR clones then expanded in blood.

About this clone itself: Its antigen is unidentified.

In chemo-refractory metastatic non-small-cell lung cancer, patients got ipilimumab CTLA-4 blockade together with focal radiation. The CDR3 sequence is 16 residues long. Looked up from germline, CDR1 is SGHRS and CDR2 is YFSETQ. Deletions cut 0 bases from V and 5 bases from J, with 17 bases between. The repertoire was sequenced with immunoSEQ multiplex PCR; TCRdb's copy has only in-frame clones and lacks some. The top ten hold 5.5% to 8% of the sample, which has 95,000 to 150,000 clones, 90% seen once. The TCR sequence derives from a human donor with non-small cell lung cancer that progressed on radiotherapy plus ipilimumab. The J gene is TRBJ2-5, the V gene TRBV5-1; tentatively, D is TRBD1 or TRBD2 (5 bases each). The material sequenced was peripheral blood, taken from a patient treated with radiotherapy plus ipilimumab. For the CDR3, the DNA is TGCGCCAGCAGCTTGGCCGGAACAGGTGGGGGTGAGACCCAGTACTTC. This codes for CASSLAGTGGGETQYF.